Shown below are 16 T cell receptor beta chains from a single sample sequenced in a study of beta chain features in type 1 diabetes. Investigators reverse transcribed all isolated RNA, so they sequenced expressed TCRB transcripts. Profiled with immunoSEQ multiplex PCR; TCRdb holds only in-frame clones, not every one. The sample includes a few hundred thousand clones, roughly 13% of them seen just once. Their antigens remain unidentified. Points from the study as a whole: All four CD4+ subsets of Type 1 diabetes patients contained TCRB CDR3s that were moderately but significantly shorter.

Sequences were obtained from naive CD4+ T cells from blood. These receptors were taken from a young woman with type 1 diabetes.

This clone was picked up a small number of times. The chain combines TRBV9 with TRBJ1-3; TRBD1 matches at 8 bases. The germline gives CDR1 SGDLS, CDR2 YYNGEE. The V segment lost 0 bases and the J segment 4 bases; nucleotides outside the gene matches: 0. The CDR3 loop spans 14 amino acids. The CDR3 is CASSVAGGGNTIYF. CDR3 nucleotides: TGTGCCAGCAGCGTAGCAGGGGGCGGAAACACCATATATTTT.

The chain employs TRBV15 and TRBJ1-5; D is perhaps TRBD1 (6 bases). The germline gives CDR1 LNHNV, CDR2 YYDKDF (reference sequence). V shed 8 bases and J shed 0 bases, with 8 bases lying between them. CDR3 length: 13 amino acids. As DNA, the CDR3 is TGTGCCACCTTAGGGGGTAGCAATCAGCCCCAGCATTTT. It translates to CATLGGSNQPQHF.

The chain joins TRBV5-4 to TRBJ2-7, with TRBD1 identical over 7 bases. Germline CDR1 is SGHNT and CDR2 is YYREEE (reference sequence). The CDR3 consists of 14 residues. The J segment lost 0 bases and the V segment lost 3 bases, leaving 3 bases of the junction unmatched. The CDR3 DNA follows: TGTGCCAGCAGCTATGACAGGGTCTCCTACGAGCAGTACTTC. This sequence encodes CASSYDRVSYEQYF.

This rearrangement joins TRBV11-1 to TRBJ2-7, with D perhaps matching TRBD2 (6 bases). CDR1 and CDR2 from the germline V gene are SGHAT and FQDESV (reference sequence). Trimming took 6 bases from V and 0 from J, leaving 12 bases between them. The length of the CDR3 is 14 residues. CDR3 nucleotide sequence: TGTGCCAGCAGGATAGGACTAAGCTCCTACGAGCAGTACTTC. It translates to CASRIGLSSYEQYF.

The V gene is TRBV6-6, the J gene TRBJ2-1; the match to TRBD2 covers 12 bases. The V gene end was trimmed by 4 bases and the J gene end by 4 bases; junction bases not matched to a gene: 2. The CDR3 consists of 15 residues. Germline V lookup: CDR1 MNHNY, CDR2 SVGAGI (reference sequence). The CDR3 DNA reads TGTGCCAGCAGTTCCGGGACTAGCGGGTACAATGAGCAGTTCTTC. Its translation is CASSSGTSGYNEQFF.

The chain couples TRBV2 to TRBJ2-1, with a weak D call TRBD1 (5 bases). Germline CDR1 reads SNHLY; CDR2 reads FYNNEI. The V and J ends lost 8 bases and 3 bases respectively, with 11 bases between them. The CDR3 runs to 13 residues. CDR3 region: CASGETDYNEQFF. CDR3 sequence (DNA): TGTGCCAGCGGAGAGACAGACTACAATGAGCAGTTCTTC.

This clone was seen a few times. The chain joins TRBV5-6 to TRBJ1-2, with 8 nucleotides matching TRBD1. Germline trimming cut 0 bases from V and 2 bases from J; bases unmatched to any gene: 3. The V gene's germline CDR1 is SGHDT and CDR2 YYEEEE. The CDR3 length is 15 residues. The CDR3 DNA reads TGTGCCAGCAGCTTGGGGACAGGGTTCAACTATGGCTACACCTTC. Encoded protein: CASSLGTGFNYGYTF. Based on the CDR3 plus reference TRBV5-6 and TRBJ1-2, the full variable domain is DAGVTQSPTHLIKTRGQQVTLRCSPKSGHDTVSWYQQALGQGPQFIFQYYEEEERQRGNFPDRFSGHQFPNYSSELNVNALLLGDSALYLCASSLGTGFNYGYTFGSGTRLTVV.

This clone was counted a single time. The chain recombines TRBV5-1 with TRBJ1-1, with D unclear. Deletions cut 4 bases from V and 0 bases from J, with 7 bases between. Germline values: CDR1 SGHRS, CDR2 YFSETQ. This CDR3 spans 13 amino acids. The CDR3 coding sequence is TGCGCCAGCAGCACCTATGTGAACACTGAAGCTTTCTTT. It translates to CASSTYVNTEAFF.

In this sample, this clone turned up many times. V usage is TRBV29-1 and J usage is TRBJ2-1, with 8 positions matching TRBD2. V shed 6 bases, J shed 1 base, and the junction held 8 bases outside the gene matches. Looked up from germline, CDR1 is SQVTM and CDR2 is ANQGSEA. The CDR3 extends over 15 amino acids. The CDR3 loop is CSVRAGVRSYNEQFF. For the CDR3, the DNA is TGCAGCGTCAGAGCGGGAGTCCGGTCCTACAATGAGCAGTTCTTC.

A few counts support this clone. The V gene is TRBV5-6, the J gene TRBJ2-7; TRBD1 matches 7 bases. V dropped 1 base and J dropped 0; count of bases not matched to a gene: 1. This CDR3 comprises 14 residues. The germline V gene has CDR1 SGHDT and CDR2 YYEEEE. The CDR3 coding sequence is TGTGCCAGCAGCTTGAGGACAGGCTCCTACGAGCAGTACTTC. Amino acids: CASSLRTGSYEQYF.

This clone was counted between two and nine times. The chain's CDR3 is CASSQAPFPAGANEQFF. The CDR3 DNA reads TGCGCCAGCAGCCAAGCGCCCTTTCCAGCGGGGGCCAATGAGCAGTTCTTC. The chain employs TRBV4-3 and TRBJ2-1, with 8 bases that match TRBD2. After removal of 1 base from V and 6 bases from J, the junction contained 11 bases not matched to a gene. Germline-derived CDR1 and CDR2 are LGHNA and YSLEER. The CDR3 extends over 17 amino acids.

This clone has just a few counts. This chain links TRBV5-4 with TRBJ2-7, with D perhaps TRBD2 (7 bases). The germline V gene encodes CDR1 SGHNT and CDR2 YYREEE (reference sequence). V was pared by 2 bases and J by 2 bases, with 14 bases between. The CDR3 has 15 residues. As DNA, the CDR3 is TGTGCCAGCAGCTTACGGGGGGCGAGCCCCTACGAGCAGTACTTC. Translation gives CASSLRGASPYEQYF.

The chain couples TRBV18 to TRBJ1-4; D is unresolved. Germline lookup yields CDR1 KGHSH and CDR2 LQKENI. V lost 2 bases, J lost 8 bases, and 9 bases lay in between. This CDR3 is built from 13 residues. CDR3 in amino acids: CASSPGDQEKLFF. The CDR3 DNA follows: TGTGCCAGCTCACCAGGAGACCAGGAAAAACTGTTTTTT.

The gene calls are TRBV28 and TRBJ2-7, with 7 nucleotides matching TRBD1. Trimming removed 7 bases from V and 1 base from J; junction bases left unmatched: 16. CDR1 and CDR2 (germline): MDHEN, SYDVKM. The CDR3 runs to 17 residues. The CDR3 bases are TGTGCCAGCATCTCCCGTTCGCTGGGACAGAGATCCTACGAGCAGTACTTC. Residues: CASISRSLGQRSYEQYF.

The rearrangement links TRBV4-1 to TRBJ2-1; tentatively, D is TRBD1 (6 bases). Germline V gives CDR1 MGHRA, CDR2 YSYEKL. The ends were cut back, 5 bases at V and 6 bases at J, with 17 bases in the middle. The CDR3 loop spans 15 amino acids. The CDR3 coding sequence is TGCGCCAGCAGCAAGACAGGACTCTCTACCAATGAGCAGTTCTTC. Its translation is CASSKTGLSTNEQFF.

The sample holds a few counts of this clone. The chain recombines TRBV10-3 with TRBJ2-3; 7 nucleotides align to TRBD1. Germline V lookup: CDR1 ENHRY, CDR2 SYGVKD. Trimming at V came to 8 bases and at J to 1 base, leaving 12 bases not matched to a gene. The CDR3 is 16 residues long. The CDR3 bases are TGTGCCATCCGACGATCACCTACAGGGGGCACAGATACGCAGTATTTT. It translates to CAIRRSPTGGTDTQYF.